This entry lists 19 T cell receptor beta chains sequenced from one sample in a study of blood T cell repertoires in COVID-19. The protocol was immunoSEQ multiplex PCR, while the TCRdb copy is restricted to in-frame clones and leaves out a portion. The sample lists roughly 250,000 clones, roughly 90% occurring once. The sample taken for sequencing was PBMCs or T cells enriched from blood (not recorded which). The origin of the receptors is a woman in her 30s with acute COVID-19.

The gene calls are TRBV5-5 and TRBJ2-2; no reliable D call. Germline CDR1 and CDR2: SGHKS and YYEKEE (reference sequence). V was clipped by 5 bases and J by 0 bases, with 8 bases between them. CDR3 length equals 14 residues. DNA for the CDR3: TGTGCCAGCAGACGTGAGACGAACACCGGGGAGCTGTTTTTT. This translates into CASRRETNTGELFF.

The gene calls are TRBV11-2 and TRBJ1-4; tentative D call: TRBD1 (6 bases). The CDR3 length is 15 residues. Germline CDR1 reads SGHAT; CDR2 reads FQNNGV. Between the trimmed V and J ends, which lost 5 bases and 3 bases, there was a span of 13 bases. The CDR3: CASSHRQDSNEKLFF. In nucleotides, the CDR3 is TGTGCCAGCAGCCATCGACAGGACTCTAATGAAAAACTGTTTTTT.

This chain joins TRBV28 and TRBJ1-5, with D perhaps matching TRBD1 (6 bases). Deletions cut 3 bases from V and 9 bases from J, with 24 bases between. Per the germline V gene, CDR1 is MDHEN and CDR2 is SYDVKM. The CDR3 length is 17 residues. The CDR3 DNA follows: TGTGCCAGCAGTTTTGCTATGGTCGGACAGCCAGGTTGGCCCCAGCATTTT. Amino acids: CASSFAMVGQPGWPQHF.

The rearrangement joins TRBV5-6 to TRBJ1-3; D uncertain. Germline-derived CDR1 and CDR2 are SGHDT and YYEEEE. CDR3 size: 17 residues. V lost 2 bases and J 0 bases, leaving 15 bases between the germline ends. Here the CDR3 DNA reads TGTGCCAGCAGCTTACGAAGGACGGGAATCTCTGGAAACACCATATATTTT. It codes for CASSLRRTGISGNTIYF.

V is TRBV4-3 and J is TRBJ2-7; a weak D match, TRBD1 (5 bases). Germline loops: CDR1 LGHNA, CDR2 YSLEER. Deletions cut 0 bases from V and 1 base from J, with 7 bases between. The CDR3 has 14 residues. CDR3 region: CASSQDPGSYEQYF. The CDR3 DNA reads TGCGCCAGCAGCCAAGATCCAGGGTCCTACGAGCAGTACTTC.

The CDR3 DNA sequence: TGCGCCAGCAGCCATGGACTAGGGTTAGATACGCAGTATTTT. Translating gives CASSHGLGLDTQYF. The rearrangement uses TRBV4-1 and TRBJ2-3; 7 positions agree with TRBD2. V gave up 3 bases and J gave up 5 bases; unmatched junction bases: 5. Germline V gives CDR1 MGHRA, CDR2 YSYEKL. This CDR3 region has 14 residues.

This sequence joins TRBV15 and TRBJ2-1; 8 nucleotides align to TRBD1. The ends lost 1 base at V and 8 bases at J; junction bases unmatched: 10. Germline V gives CDR1 LNHNV, CDR2 YYDKDF (reference sequence). The CDR3 spans 16 residues. CDR3 sequence reads: CATSRGHRGIPYEQFF. CDR3 nucleotides: TGTGCCACCAGCAGAGGTCACAGGGGGATACCCTATGAGCAGTTCTTC. Together with reference TRBV15 and TRBJ2-1, the CDR3 gives the full variable domain: DAMVIQNPRYQVTQFGKPVTLSCSQTLNHNVMYWYQQKSSQAPKLLFHYYDKDFNNEADTPDNFQSRRPNTSFCFLDIRSPGLGDTAMYLCATSRGHRGIPYEQFFGPGTRLTVL.

The chain has TRBV7-2 and TRBJ2-7; tentative D call: TRBD1 (5 bases). V gave up 3 bases and J gave up 1 base, with 13 bases separating them. This CDR3 has 15 residues. The germline V gene has CDR1 SGHTA and CDR2 FQGNSA. CDR3 amino acids: CASSFGAARSYEQYF. The CDR3 nucleotides are TGTGCCAGCAGCTTTGGGGCAGCAAGATCCTACGAGCAGTACTTC. Filled out from reference TRBV7-2 and TRBJ2-7, the complete variable domain reads GAGVSQSPSNKVTEKGKDVELRCDPISGHTALYWYRQSLGQGLEFLIYFQGNSAPDKSGLPSDRFSAERTGGSVSTLTIQRTQQEDSAVYLCASSFGAARSYEQYFGPGTRLTVT.

This clone was detected only a few times. The chain combines TRBV19 with TRBJ1-5, with D perhaps TRBD1 (5 bases). Trimming shortened V by 6 bases and J by 7 bases, and 19 bases separated the two germline ends. CDR1 and CDR2 (germline): LNHDA, SQIVND (reference sequence). The CDR3 covers 15 residues. CDR3 protein: CASRHYGTRGQPQHF. DNA for the CDR3: TGTGCCAGTAGGCACTACGGGACCCGGGGGCAGCCCCAGCATTTT.

V usage is TRBV21-1 and J usage is TRBJ2-7; no DNA check was done on the table's D call, TRBD1. TRBV21-1 is a pseudogene. The CDR3 sequence is 14 residues long. The CDR3 DNA reads as TGTGCCAGCACCCCGACAGGGTGGGGATACGAGCAGTACTTC. This sequence encodes CASTPTGWGYEQYF.

The CDR3: CASSLDSREDGYTF. CDR3 coding DNA: TGTGCCAGCAGCTTGGATAGCAGGGAAGATGGCTACACCTTC. The chain carries TRBV5-4 and TRBJ1-2; a possible D gene is TRBD1 (5 bases). The germline V and J ends were trimmed by 0 bases and 6 bases, with 12 bases remaining between them. The germline V gene encodes CDR1 SGHNT and CDR2 YYREEE (reference sequence). The length of the CDR3 is 14 residues.

The chain combines TRBV29-1 with TRBJ1-1; the D gene is possibly TRBD1 (6 bases). V was pared by 7 bases and J by 1 base, with 13 bases between. The CDR3 is made up of 13 amino acids. Germline CDR1 is SQVTM and CDR2 is ANQGSEA. The CDR3 sequence: CSAQGTPNTEAFF. The CDR3 bases are TGCAGCGCCCAAGGGACACCGAACACTGAAGCTTTCTTT.

This clone showed up just a few times. The chain carries TRBV28 and TRBJ1-1; D unclear. Germline values: CDR1 MDHEN, CDR2 SYDVKM. There are 12 residues in the CDR3. The V and J ends lost 2 bases and 8 bases respectively, with 9 bases between them. Written as DNA, the CDR3 is TGTGCCAGCAGTTTAATTTTAGCCGAAGCTTTCTTT. It codes for CASSLILAEAFF.

The V gene is TRBV5-8, the J gene TRBJ1-4; D is ambiguous. Trimming left V 3 bases short and J 0 bases short, with 12 bases between. The germline V gene encodes CDR1 SGHTS and CDR2 YDEGEE. The CDR3 length is 16 residues. The CDR3 region has the DNA TGTGCCAGCAGCTGGCGTCGCGGGGCAACTAATGAAAAACTGTTTTTT. This gives the protein CASSWRRGATNEKLFF.

The chain is built from TRBV28 and TRBJ2-2; D possibly corresponds to TRBD1 (6 bases). The CDR3 runs 16 residues. Germline CDR1 reads MDHEN; CDR2 reads SYDVKM. Deletions cut 3 bases from V and 1 base from J, with 12 bases between. The CDR3 region is CASSFPGAGNTGELFF. In DNA, the CDR3 is TGTGCCAGCAGTTTTCCAGGGGCTGGGAACACCGGGGAGCTGTTTTTT.

This chain connects TRBV18 to TRBJ2-5, with D possibly matching TRBD1 (5 bases). Germline assignment: CDR1 KGHSH and CDR2 LQKENI. The CDR3 loop spans 14 amino acids. V was trimmed by 6 bases and J by 2 bases, leaving 13 bases between them. This CDR3 is CASSPRQPQETQYF. The DNA for the CDR3 is TGTGCCAGCTCTCCCAGACAGCCTCAAGAGACCCAGTACTTC.

The CDR3 loop reads CASSLGGPREKLFF. DNA of the CDR3: TGTGCCAGCAGCTTGGGGGGGCCTAGGGAAAAACTGTTTTTT. The chain recombines TRBV7-9 with TRBJ1-4; maybe TRBD1 (6 bases). V was pared by 3 bases and J by 8 bases, with 13 bases between. CDR3 size: 14 residues. CDR1 and CDR2 from the germline V gene are SEHNR and FQNEAQ (reference sequence).

This chain connects TRBV11-2 to TRBJ2-7; 7 bases match TRBD1. V shed 5 bases and J 1 base; nucleotides not matched to a gene: 8. The CDR3 contains 15 residues. CDR1 and CDR2 (germline): SGHAT, FQNNGV. DNA for the CDR3: TGTGCCAGCAGCCCAGGGGGTAGGGGATCCTACGAGCAGTACTTC. Its translation: CASSPGGRGSYEQYF.

V usage is TRBV24-1 and J usage is TRBJ2-1, with 10 positions matching TRBD2. The CDR3 contains 16 residues. Germline CDR1 is KGHDR and CDR2 is SFDVKD. V dropped 4 bases and J dropped 4; count of bases not matched to a gene: 6. For the CDR3, the DNA is TGTGCCACCAGTGACCCAATAGCGGGGGGTTACAATGAGCAGTTCTTC. It translates to CATSDPIAGGYNEQFF.